This TCR beta chain is from a study of blood T cells in healthy people across ages. Study findings and constraints: Naive T cell percentage showed a strong correlation with TCR beta diversity.

This clonotype was seen repeatedly, ten times or more. Antigen: not known. The authors ran a second PCR of about 6 to 11 cycles using a sample-barcoded 5' primer and a J-beta primer mix. Every molecule of cDNA carried a tag from a template-switch adaptor with 12 random nucleotides. TCRdb fed the 5' RACE reads into MiXCR, producing one record per CDR3 protein. The table has around 1,700,000 distinct CDR3 sequences, 28% seen once; the top ten hold more than 6%. Healthy Caucasian individuals from Russia aged roughly 6 to 90 served as donors. With 3 bases removed from V and 5 bases from J, the gap between germline ends came to 7 bases. The CDR3 totals 12 residues. Per the germline V gene, CDR1 is MGHDK and CDR2 is SYGVNS.

Specimen: blood. V and J are TRBV25-1 and TRBJ1-2; D is unresolved. The receptor was derived from a young woman in good health. The CDR3 DNA follows: TGTGCCAGCAGTGACCGGGTGTATGGCTACACCTTC. Translating it yields CASSDRVYGYTF.